What follows are 10 T cell receptor beta chains derived from one specimen sequenced in a study of cytomegalovirus exposure and HLA in healthy donors. Sequenced by immunoSEQ multiplex PCR; TCRdb stores in-frame clones only, minus some. The data show 150,000 to 200,000 clones, around 81% seen once. Sequences were obtained from PBMCs. These receptors originate from a woman aged 18-29 years in good health and CMV-seropositive.

This sequence joins TRBV5-4 and TRBJ2-7; 9 bases map to TRBD2. CDR1 is SGHNT and CDR2 is YYREEE in the germline V gene (reference sequence). V lost 4 bases to trimming and J lost 7 bases; unmatched junction nucleotides: 9. CDR3 length: 14 residues. The CDR3 region is CASSEGLAEVEQYF. The CDR3 nucleotides read TGTGCCAGCAGCGAGGGACTAGCTGAAGTGGAGCAGTACTTC.

The V gene is TRBV29-1, the J gene TRBJ1-2; the D is unclear. In germline, CDR1 is SQVTM, CDR2 ANQGSEA. Trimming removed 6 bases from V and 6 bases from J, with 11 bases in between. CDR3 size: 11 residues. The CDR3 sequence is CSVVGRDGYTF. In DNA, the CDR3 is TGCAGCGTCGTAGGGAGGGATGGCTACACCTTC.

The V and J genes are TRBV7-9 and TRBJ2-5; a weak D match, TRBD1 (6 bases). Trimming stripped 4 bases from V and 2 bases from J, with 11 bases between. This CDR3 spans 14 amino acids. The germline gives CDR1 SEHNR, CDR2 FQNEAQ (reference sequence). The CDR3 region is CASSYDGQQETQYF. CDR3 in DNA: TGTGCCAGCAGCTACGACGGACAGCAAGAGACCCAGTACTTC.

The chain carries TRBV15 and TRBJ2-3, with 7 bases that match TRBD2. Germline values: CDR1 LNHNV, CDR2 YYDKDF (reference sequence). The CDR3 sequence is 15 residues long. V trimming: 3 bases; J trimming: 2 bases; junction bases outside the gene matches: 5. CDR3 residues: CATSRDRGVTDTQYF. The DNA of the CDR3 is TGTGCCACCAGCAGGGACCGGGGGGTCACAGATACGCAGTATTTT. The whole variable domain, remainder taken from reference TRBV15 and TRBJ2-3, is DAMVIQNPRYQVTQFGKPVTLSCSQTLNHNVMYWYQQKSSQAPKLLFHYYDKDFNNEADTPDNFQSRRPNTSFCFLDIRSPGLGDTAMYLCATSRDRGVTDTQYFGPGTRLTVL.

The chain carries TRBV29-1 and TRBJ2-7; D is uncertain. The CDR3 covers 11 residues. Looked up from germline, CDR1 is SQVTM and CDR2 is ANQGSEA. Trimming pared 4 bases from V and 2 bases from J, leaving 6 bases between. The CDR3 sequence: CSVVAAYEQYF. Here the CDR3 DNA reads TGCAGCGTTGTGGCAGCCTACGAGCAGTACTTC.

This clone came up many times. CDR3 in DNA: TGTGCCAGCAATCAGGGTCCCCAGCATTTT. Protein sequence: CASNQGPQHF. The chain has TRBV28 and TRBJ1-5, with D possibly being TRBD1 (5 bases). CDR1 and CDR2 (germline): MDHEN, SYDVKM. CDR3 length: 10 residues. The V gene lost 7 bases and the J gene lost 10 bases, with 8 bases spanning the gap.

This clone was seen only once. The chain recombines TRBV18 with TRBJ2-6; TRBD1 matches 9 bases. V was clipped by 3 bases and J by 1 base; unmatched bases: 10. The V gene's germline CDR1 is KGHSH and CDR2 LQKENI. The CDR3 extends over 19 amino acids. CDR3 residues: CASSPLSTGQGSGANVLTF. CDR3 bases: TGTGCCAGCTCACCTTTAAGCACGGGACAGGGATCTGGGGCCAACGTCCTGACTTTC.

DNA for the CDR3: TGTGCCAGCAGGGCAGCTACATATCAGCCCCAGCATTTT. It specifies CASRAATYQPQHF. The chain employs TRBV19 and TRBJ1-5, with D possibly TRBD1 on 5 matching bases. V was shortened by 9 bases and J by 5 bases, with 14 bases between the two germline ends. Germline V lookup: CDR1 LNHDA, CDR2 SQIVND (reference sequence). The CDR3 is 13 amino acids. The full variable domain, in which reference TRBV19 and TRBJ1-5 provide the parts outside the CDR3, is DGGITQSPKYLFRKEGQNVTLSCEQNLNHDAMYWYRQDPGQGLRLIYYSQIVNDFQKGDIAEGYSVSREKKESFPLTVTSAQKNPTAFYLCASRAATYQPQHFGDGTRLSIL.

The sample holds one count of this clone. The chain employs TRBV5-6 and TRBJ1-2; D is undetermined. V was pared by 0 bases and J by 4 bases, with 7 bases between. Germline lookup yields CDR1 SGHDT and CDR2 YYEEEE. This CDR3 is built from 13 residues. The CDR3 sequence: CASSLEGVYGYTF. The CDR3 nucleotides read TGTGCCAGCAGCTTGGAGGGAGTCTATGGCTACACCTTC.

The chain uses TRBV7-9 and TRBJ1-3; weak D call: TRBD1 (5 bases). With 2 bases removed from V and 2 bases from J, the gap between germline ends came to 13 bases. CDR3 size: 16 residues. Germline-derived CDR1 and CDR2 are SEHNR and FQNEAQ (reference sequence). Written as DNA, the CDR3 is TGTGCCAGCAGCTTATACACCGGGGGGGCTGGAAACACCATATATTTT. Protein: CASSLYTGGAGNTIYF.